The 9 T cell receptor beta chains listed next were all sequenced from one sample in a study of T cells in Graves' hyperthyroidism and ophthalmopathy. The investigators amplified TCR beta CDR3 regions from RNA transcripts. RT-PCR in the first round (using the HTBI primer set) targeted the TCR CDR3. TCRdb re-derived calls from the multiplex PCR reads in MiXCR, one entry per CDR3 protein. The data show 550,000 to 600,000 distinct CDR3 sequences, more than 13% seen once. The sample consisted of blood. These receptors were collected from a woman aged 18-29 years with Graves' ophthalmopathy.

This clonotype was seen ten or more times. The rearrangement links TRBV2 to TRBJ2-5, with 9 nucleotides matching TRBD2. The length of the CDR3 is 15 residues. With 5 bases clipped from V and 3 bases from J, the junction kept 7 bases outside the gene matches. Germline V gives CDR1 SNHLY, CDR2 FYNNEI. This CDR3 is CASSWSASGKETQYF. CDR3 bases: TGTGCCAGCAGTTGGTCGGCTAGCGGGAAAGAGACCCAGTACTTC.

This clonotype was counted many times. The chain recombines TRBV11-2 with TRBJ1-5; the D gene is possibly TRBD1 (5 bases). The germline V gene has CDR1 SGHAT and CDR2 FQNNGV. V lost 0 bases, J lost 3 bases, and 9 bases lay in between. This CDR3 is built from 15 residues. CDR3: CASSLESGYNQPQHF. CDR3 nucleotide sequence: TGTGCCAGCAGCTTAGAATCAGGGTACAATCAGCCCCAGCATTTT.

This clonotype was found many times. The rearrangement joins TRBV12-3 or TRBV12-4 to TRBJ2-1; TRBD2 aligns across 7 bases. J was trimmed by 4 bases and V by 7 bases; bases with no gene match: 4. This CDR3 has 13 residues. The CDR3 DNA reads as TGTGCCAGCACCCTGGGAGGGTACAATGAGCAGTTCTTC. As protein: CASTLGGYNEQFF.

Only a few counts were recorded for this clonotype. The CDR3 sequence is CASSYRTVYNEQFF. In DNA form, the CDR3 reads TGTGCCAGCAGTTATCGTACAGTCTACAATGAGCAGTTCTTC. The chain links TRBV6-5 to TRBJ2-1; no reliable D call. The CDR3 has 14 residues. Germline V gene lookup returns CDR1 MNHEY and CDR2 SVGAGI. Trimming left V 3 bases short and J 3 bases short, with 9 bases between.

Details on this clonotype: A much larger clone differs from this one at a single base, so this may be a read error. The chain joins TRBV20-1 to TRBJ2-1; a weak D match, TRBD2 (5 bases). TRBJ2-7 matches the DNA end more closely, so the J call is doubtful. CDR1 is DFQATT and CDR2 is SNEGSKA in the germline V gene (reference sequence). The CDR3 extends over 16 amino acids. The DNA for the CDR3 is TGCAGTGCTAGCGTCGCCGGCGGGCCCTTCTACAATGAGCAGTACTTC. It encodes CSASVAGGPFYNEQYF.

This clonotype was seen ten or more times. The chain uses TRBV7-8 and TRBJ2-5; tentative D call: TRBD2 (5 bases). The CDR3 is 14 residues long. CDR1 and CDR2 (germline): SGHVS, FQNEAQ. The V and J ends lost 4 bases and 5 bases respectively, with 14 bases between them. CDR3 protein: CASSYRGRVETQYF. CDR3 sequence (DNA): TGTGCCAGCAGCTACCGGGGTAGGGTTGAGACCCAGTACTTC.

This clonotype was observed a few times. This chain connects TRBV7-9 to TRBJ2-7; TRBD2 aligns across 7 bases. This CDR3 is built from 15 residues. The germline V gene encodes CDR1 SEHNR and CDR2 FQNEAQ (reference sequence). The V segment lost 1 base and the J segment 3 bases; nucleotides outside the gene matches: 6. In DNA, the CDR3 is TGTGCCAGCAGCTTAGATGGGACTATCCACTACGAGCAGTACTTC. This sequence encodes CASSLDGTIHYEQYF.

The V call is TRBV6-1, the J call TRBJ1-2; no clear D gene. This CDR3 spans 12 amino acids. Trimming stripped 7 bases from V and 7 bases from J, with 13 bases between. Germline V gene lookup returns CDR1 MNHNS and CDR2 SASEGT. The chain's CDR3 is CASTDPPSGYTF. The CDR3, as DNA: TGTGCCAGCACAGACCCCCCAAGTGGCTACACCTTC.

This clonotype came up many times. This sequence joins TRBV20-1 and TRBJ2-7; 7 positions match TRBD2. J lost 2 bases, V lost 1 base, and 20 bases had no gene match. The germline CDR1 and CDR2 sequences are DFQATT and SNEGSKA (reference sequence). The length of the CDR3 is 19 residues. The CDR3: CSARALEIKVSGIPYEQYF. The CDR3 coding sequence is TGCAGTGCTAGAGCCTTAGAGATTAAGGTCAGCGGGATTCCCTACGAGCAGTACTTC.